Below are 9 T cell receptor beta chains sequenced from a single sample in a study of long-term antiretroviral therapy in people with HIV. Sequencing relied on immunoSEQ assay v3.0, run at survey level. Sequencing used immunoSEQ multiplex PCR; TCRdb keeps in-frame clones, though not all of them. The sample consists of 30,000 to 40,000 clones, about four fifths of them appearing once. The input for sequencing was unsorted PBMCs, taken 3 years after starting antiretroviral therapy. These receptors were obtained from a man in his forties or fifties with HIV.

This clone has just one count. At one end, the junction sequence differs from germline, possibly due to a read error. Here the CDR3 reads CATHRTSGSYLSHEQYF. The DNA for the CDR3 is TGTGCCACCCATCGGACTAGCGGTTCTTACCTCTCCCACGAGCAGTACTTC. This chain connects TRBV2 to TRBJ2-7, with TRBD2 matching over 10 bases. The CDR3 consists of 17 residues. In germline, CDR1 is SNHLY, CDR2 FYNNEI.

This chain uses TRBV2 with TRBJ1-2; 11 nucleotides agree with TRBD1. Germline lookup yields CDR1 SNHLY and CDR2 FYNNEI. The CDR3 is made up of 14 amino acids. After removal of 8 bases from V and 0 bases from J, the junction contained 2 bases not matched to a gene. The CDR3 nucleotides are TGTGCCAGCCCGGACAGGGGGCCTAACTATGGCTACACCTTC. This translates into CASPDRGPNYGYTF. Looking up the rest from reference TRBV2 and TRBJ1-2 gives the full variable domain: EPEVTQTPSHQVTQMGQEVILRCVPISNHLYFYWYRQILGQKVEFLVSFYNNEISEKSEIFDDQFSVERPDGSNFTLKIRSTKLEDSAMYFCASPDRGPNYGYTFGSGTRLTVV.

V usage is TRBV28 and J usage is TRBJ1-1, with D tentatively TRBD1 (6 bases). The V end was cut by 5 bases, the J end by 11 bases, with 21 bases between. The V gene's germline CDR1 is MDHEN and CDR2 SYDVKM. The CDR3 has 14 amino acids. CDR3 region: CASSGPDQGYSAFF. In nucleotides, the CDR3 is TGTGCCAGCAGTGGCCCTGATCAGGGGTATTCCGCTTTCTTT.

This rearrangement joins TRBV7-9 to TRBJ2-3, with 10 bases fitting TRBD2. The trim removed 5 bases at V and 2 bases at J, leaving 13 bases unmatched. Germline V gives CDR1 SEHNR, CDR2 FQNEAQ (reference sequence). The CDR3 has 18 amino acids. CDR3 nucleotides: TGTGCCAGCAGCCCTAGACCCGTACTAGCGGGGCCCACAGATACGCAGTATTTT. Translation gives CASSPRPVLAGPTDTQYF.

The chain joins TRBV4-3 to TRBJ2-4, with D possibly matching TRBD1 (5 bases). V dropped 1 base and J dropped 0 bases, with 10 bases sitting between them. The germline V gene has CDR1 LGHNA and CDR2 YSLEER. The CDR3 extends over 16 amino acids. CDR3 protein: CASSQADRLAKNIQYF. The CDR3 bases are TGCGCCAGCAGCCAAGCCGACAGACTAGCCAAAAACATTCAGTACTTC.

The chain employs TRBV4-3 and TRBJ2-7; 7 positions agree with TRBD2. Germline V lookup: CDR1 LGHNA, CDR2 YSLEER. Trimming took 1 base from V and 6 from J; bases not matched to a gene: 15. The CDR3 is made up of 17 amino acids. CDR3 nucleotides: TGCGCCAGCAGCCAAGCCGCCGTGGGGGGGTTCCTGGGCGAGCAGTACTTC. Encoded protein: CASSQAAVGGFLGEQYF.

V and J are TRBV7-9 and TRBJ2-7, with D unclear. The V gene's germline CDR1 is SEHNR and CDR2 FQNEAQ (reference sequence). The CDR3 loop spans 13 amino acids. The ends were cut back, 5 bases at V and 2 bases at J, with 10 bases in the middle. The DNA of the CDR3 is TGTGCCAGCAGCCATACGACCCCCTACGAGCAGTACTTC. Translating it yields CASSHTTPYEQYF.

This clone was found a few times. The V gene is TRBV18, the J gene TRBJ2-7, with D perhaps TRBD1 (5 bases). This CDR3 comprises 14 residues. The germline CDR1 and CDR2 sequences are KGHSH and LQKENI. V lost 3 bases and J lost 3, with 12 bases in between. Here the CDR3 DNA reads TGTGCCAGCTCACCGAACTTCGACAGCTACGAGCAGTACTTC. Translation gives CASSPNFDSYEQYF.

The rearrangement uses TRBV2 and TRBJ2-5; D is ambiguous. CDR3 length: 11 amino acids. Trimming removed 7 bases from V and 1 base from J, with 4 bases in between. The V gene's germline CDR1 is SNHLY and CDR2 FYNNEI. CDR3 sequence reads: CASNFQETQYF. The CDR3 DNA reads as TGTGCCAGCAATTTCCAAGAGACCCAGTACTTC.